This TCR beta chain was sequenced during a study of human thymus T cells. Findings of the study overall: V and J gene usage appeared biased in thymic and blood repertoires.

Germline V gives CDR1 SGDLS, CDR2 YYNGEE. The V end lost 3 bases, the J end lost 3 bases, and 12 bases lay between the germline ends. CDR3 length equals 14 residues. This clone was observed a single time. Its antigen is undetermined. Donors were healthy Finnish babies undergoing corrective operations for congenital heart defects. During surgery, about 0.5-1 mL peripheral blood was drawn from four of eight donors. Blood DNA came from all available leukocytes, not a fixed cell number. Generated by immunoSEQ multiplex PCR, the TCRdb table keeps only in-frame clones and is missing some. This table has about 60,000 clones, around 94% appearing once.

The material sequenced was blood. The chain uses TRBV9 and TRBJ1-2; D is possibly TRBD1 (5 bases). The sequence was obtained from a boy younger than two with a congenital heart defect but otherwise immunologically healthy. CDR3: CASSAAGTHYGYTF. The CDR3 DNA sequence: TGTGCCAGCAGCGCCGCCGGGACTCACTATGGCTACACCTTC.